This T cell receptor beta chain was observed in a study of shared clonotypes between healthy human individuals. Sequencing used immunoSEQ multiplex PCR; TCRdb keeps in-frame clones, though not all of them. The table has about 1 million clones, about 76% seen once; the top ten hold approximately 1.5%. CDR3 size: 16 residues. The V gene lost 0 bases and the J gene lost 2 bases, with 11 bases spanning the gap. Germline V gene sequence: CDR1 SGHRS, CDR2 YFSETQ. Partitioning of CD4+ cells yielded a CD45RA+ naive subset and a CD45RA-negative memory subset. This sequence originates from a man younger than 35 in good health. This chain connects TRBV5-1 to TRBJ1-4; a possible D gene is TRBD1 (6 bases). The sample taken for sequencing was memory CD4+ T cells sorted from blood. Subset specified: CD45RA-negative fraction. The CDR3 reads CASSLAAGATNEKLFF. The CDR3 DNA is TGCGCCAGCAGCTTGGCCGCGGGGGCCACTAATGAAAAACTGTTTTTT.